This T cell receptor beta chain was retrieved from a study of T cell responses to AZD1222 COVID-19 vaccine. The V and J ends lost 3 bases and 7 bases respectively, with 12 bases between them. Germline V gene lookup returns CDR1 SEHNR and CDR2 FQNEAQ (reference sequence). The CDR3 has 14 amino acids. Study conclusions and caveats: With two AZD1222 doses given, Spike-specific TCR breadth and depth both rose.

This clone was detected once. The antigen remains undetermined. TCRdb's copy holds only in-frame clones and misses some; the assay was immunoSEQ multiplex PCR. The sample records roughly 110,000 clones, 87% being singletons. The clonotype comes from an adult in good health. The source was peripheral blood, collected on day 0 of AZD1222 vaccination. The genes are TRBV7-9 and TRBJ2-2, with D perhaps matching TRBD1 (5 bases). The CDR3 DNA is TGTGCCAGCAGCTTGGATGGGGCATTCGGGGAGCTGTTTTTT. It translates to CASSLDGAFGELFF.